Here is one T cell receptor (beta chain) with its context. Clones were sequenced by immunoSEQ multiplex PCR, and TCRdb holds only the in-frame ones, with some missing. The sample has under 1 million clones; roughly 96% are singletons. The data derive from a study of shared clonotypes between healthy human individuals. CDR1 is SEHNR and CDR2 is FQNEAQ in the germline V gene (reference sequence). V shed 10 bases and J shed 10 bases, with 17 bases lying between them. CDR3 length: 12 amino acids. Naive CD8 isolation took CD45RO-negative cells positively selected for CCR7 and excluded terminally differentiated effector memory CD45RA+ cells. The donor cohort consisted entirely of Caucasian adults residing in Nashville, Tennessee.

The sequenced sample was naive CD8+ T cells sorted from blood. The chain combines TRBV7-9 with TRBJ2-1, with D possibly being TRBD2 (6 bases). The TCR was taken from a man between 25 and 39 years old in good health. DNA for the CDR3: TGTGCCACCATGAGCGGGCCGGGGGAGCAGTTCTTC. This translates into CATMSGPGEQFF.